The sequence of this T cell receptor (beta chain) was determined in a study of vaccination and CD4 T cells after COVID-19. Across the whole study: Convalescents were six males and four females, two of them Hispanic. General study points: Researchers looked at relatively few convalescent patients and had no early post-infection timepoints.

The CDR3 has 13 residues. Trimming pared 7 bases from V and 0 bases from J, leaving 7 bases between. CDR1 is MDHEN and CDR2 is SYDVKM in the germline V gene. The study sequenced cultured CD4+ T cell DNA using the Oncomine TCR Beta short-read assay. One entry per CDR3 protein, called by TCRdb with MiXCR from the PCR reads. The sample consists of over 9,000 distinct CDR3 sequences, 20% to 30% of them appearing once. Treatment specified: 10-day PBMC culture with coronavirus spike peptide pools or control peptides (ViraFEST assay). Some 2.2 million PBMCs were grown per well alongside approximately 9.4 IU/ml IL-2 and 7.5 to 10 ug/ml peptide pools. Details on this clonotype: What it recognizes is unknown.

Source: CD4+ T cells from blood, cultured in vitro, taken after SARS-CoV-2 vaccination. This chain joins TRBV28 and TRBJ2-4, with D unclear. The TCR comes from a human donor who had recovered from COVID-19. The CDR3 sequence: CASTPAAKNIQYF. DNA for the CDR3: TGTGCCAGCACCCCCGCAGCCAAAAACATTCAGTACTTC.